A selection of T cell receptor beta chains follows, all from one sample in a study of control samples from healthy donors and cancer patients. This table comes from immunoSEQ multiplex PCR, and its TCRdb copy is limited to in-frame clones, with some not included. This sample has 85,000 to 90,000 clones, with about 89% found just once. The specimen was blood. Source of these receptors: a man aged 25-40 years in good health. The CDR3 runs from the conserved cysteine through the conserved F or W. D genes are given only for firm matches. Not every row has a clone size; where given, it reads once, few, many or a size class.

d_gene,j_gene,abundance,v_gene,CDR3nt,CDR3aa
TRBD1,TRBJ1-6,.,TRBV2,TGTGCCAACAGGGACAGTAATTCACCCCTCCACTTT,CANRDSNSPLHF
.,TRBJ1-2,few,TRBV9,TGTGCCAGCACCCGTGGCCAGCTCACAAACTATGGCTACACCTTC,CASTRGQLTNYGYTF
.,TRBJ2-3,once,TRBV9,TGTGCCAGCAGCGTAGGTCTCCCGGATACGCAGTATTTT,CASSVGLPDTQYF
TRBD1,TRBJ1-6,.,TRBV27,TGTGCCAGCAGTCCGCGGACAGGAAATTCACCCCTCCACTTT,CASSPRTGNSPLHF
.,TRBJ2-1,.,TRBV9,TGTGCCAGCAGCGTCTCTTACTACAATGAGCAGTTCTTC,CASSVSYYNEQFF
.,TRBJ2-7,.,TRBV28,TGTGCCAGCAGGGGTGCCGCAGGGTACTACGAGCAGTACTTC,CASRGAAGYYEQYF
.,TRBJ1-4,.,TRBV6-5,TGTGCCAGCACCCGGGGAGGGGCGGGCGAAAAACTGTTTTTT,CASTRGGAGEKLFF
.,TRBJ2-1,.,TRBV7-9,TGTGCCAGCAGCCGAAGGGCAGACTCCTACAATGAGCAGTTCTTC,CASSRRADSYNEQFF
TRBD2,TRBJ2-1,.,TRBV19,TGTGCCAGTATTCATAGCGGGGGGGCGGAGAATGAGCAGTTCTTC,CASIHSGGAENEQFF
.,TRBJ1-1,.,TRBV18,TGTGCCAGCTCCCCTAAGGTAGGGACTGAAGCTTTCTTT,CASSPKVGTEAFF
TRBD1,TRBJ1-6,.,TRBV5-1,TGCGCCAGCAGCTCCCTGACAGGGGGAGAATCACCCCTCCACTTT,CASSSLTGGESPLHF
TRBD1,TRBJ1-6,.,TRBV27,TGTGCCAGCAGTTTGACAGGGCTTAATTCACCCCTCCACTTT,CASSLTGLNSPLHF
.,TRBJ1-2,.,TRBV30,TGTGCCTGGAAATCAGGGGAAGCAAATGGCTACACCTTC,CAWKSGEANGYTF
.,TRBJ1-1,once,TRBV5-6,TGTGCCAGCAGCCAAGACGATTTTAACACTGAAGCTTTCTTT,CASSQDDFNTEAFF
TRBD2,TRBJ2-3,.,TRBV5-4,TGTGCCAGCAGCCGCGCCGGGACTAGCGGGGGGGCCACAGATACGCAGTATTTT,CASSRAGTSGGATDTQYF
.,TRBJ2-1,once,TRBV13,TGTGCCAGCAGCTTACGACAGGTCCCTGAGCAGTTCTTC,CASSLRQVPEQFF
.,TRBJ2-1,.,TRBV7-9,TGTGCCAGCAGCCCCCGGTCAGCCGGTGGGTCTAATGAGCAGTTCTTC,CASSPRSAGGSNEQFF
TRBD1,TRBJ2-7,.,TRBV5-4,TGTGCCAGCAGCTTGGCGGAAACAGGGGGCAATAACGAGCAGTACTTC,CASSLAETGGNNEQYF
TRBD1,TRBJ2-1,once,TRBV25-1,TGTGCCAGTGATGCCGGGACAGGTGGAGGTGAGCAGTTCTTC,CASDAGTGGGEQFF
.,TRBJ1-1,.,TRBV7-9,TGTGCCAGCAGCCCCATGGGGAACACTGAAGCTTTCTTT,CASSPMGNTEAFF
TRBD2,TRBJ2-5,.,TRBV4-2,TGTGCCAGCAGCCAAGGGGCTAGCGGAAGACACCAAGAGACCCAGTACTTC,CASSQGASGRHQETQYF
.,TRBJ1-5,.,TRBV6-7,TGTGCCAGCACCCATCAGGTCGACGCCCAGCATTTT,CASTHQVDAQHF
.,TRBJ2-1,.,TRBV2,TGTGCCAGCAGTGAAAGGGACAATGAGCAGTTCTTC,CASSERDNEQFF
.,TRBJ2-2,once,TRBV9,TGTGCCAGCAGCGTGGGGCAGACGAACACCGGGGAGCTGTTTTTT,CASSVGQTNTGELFF
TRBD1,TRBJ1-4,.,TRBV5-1,TGCGCCAGCAGCCGGGGACAGAATAATGAAAAACTGTTTTTT,CASSRGQNNEKLFF
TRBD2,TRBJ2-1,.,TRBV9,TGTGCCAGCAGCGTAGATCGTACTAGCGGGTCGAACAATGAGCAGTTCTTC,CASSVDRTSGSNNEQFF
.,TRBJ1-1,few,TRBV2,TGTGCCAGCAGGGGCAGGGACTTGAACACTGAAGCTTTCTTT,CASRGRDLNTEAFF
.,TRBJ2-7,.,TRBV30,TGTGCCTGGAGAGGCTACGAGCAGTACTTC,CAWRGYEQYF
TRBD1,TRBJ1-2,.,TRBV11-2,TGTGCCAGCAGCTTAGTGGGGTGGGGGACAGGGCTCGAGGCTGGCTACACCTTC,CASSLVGWGTGLEAGYTF
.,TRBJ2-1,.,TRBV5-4,TGTGCCAGCAGCTTGGGAGGGGGGGATTACAATGAGCAGTTCTTC,CASSLGGGDYNEQFF
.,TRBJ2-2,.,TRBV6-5,TGTGCCAGCAGTTATCAGAACAGGGTAAACACCGGGGAGCTGTTTTTT,CASSYQNRVNTGELFF
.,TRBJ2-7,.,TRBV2,TGTGCCAGCAGTGAAGGTGCGGGAAACGAGCAGTACTTC,CASSEGAGNEQYF
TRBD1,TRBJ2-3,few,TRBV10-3,TGTGCCATCAGGGGGACAGGGAAGACAGATACGCAGTATTTT,CAIRGTGKTDTQYF
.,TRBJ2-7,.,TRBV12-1,TGTGCCAGCAGACCGAGGTTGTCGCAGCGGGAGAGCTCCTACGAGCAGTACTTC,CASRPRLSQRESSYEQYF
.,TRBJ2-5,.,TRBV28,TGTGCCAGTCACCCCGGGGGATTCGAGGAGACCCAGTACTTC,CASHPGGFEETQYF
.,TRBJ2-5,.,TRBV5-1,TGCGCCAGCAGCTTGATGGGGTCACCCACCCAAGAGACCCAGTACTTC,CASSLMGSPTQETQYF
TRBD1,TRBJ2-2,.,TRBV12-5,TGTGCTAGTGGTCCCCCCGGACAGGGAAACACCGGGGAGCTGTTTTTT,CASGPPGQGNTGELFF
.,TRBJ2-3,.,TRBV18,TGTGCCAGCTCACCCACCTCAGGGGGAGGGCAGTATTTT,CASSPTSGGGQYF
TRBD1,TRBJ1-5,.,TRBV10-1,TGCGCCAGCAGTGACGGGACAGGTCGGCCCCAGCATTTT,CASSDGTGRPQHF
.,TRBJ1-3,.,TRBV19,TGTGCCAGTAATGGTGTCGGTAAAGGAAACACCATATATTTT,CASNGVGKGNTIYF
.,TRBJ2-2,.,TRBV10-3,TGTGCCATCAGTGGGGTTTCCGGGGAGCTGTTTTTT,CAISGVSGELFF
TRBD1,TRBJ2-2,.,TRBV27,TGTGCCAGCAGTTTAACACAGGGGAAGGCTTATACCGGGGAGCTGTTTTTT,CASSLTQGKAYTGELFF
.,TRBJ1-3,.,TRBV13,TGTGCCAGCAGCCCCCTCGGGGAGAGTTCTAACACCATATATTTT,CASSPLGESSNTIYF
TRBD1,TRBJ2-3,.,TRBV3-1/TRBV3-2,TGTGCCAGCAGCCAATCAGGGGGCGCGAGGAATACGCAGTATTTT,CASSQSGGARNTQYF
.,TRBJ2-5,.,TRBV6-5,TGTGCCAGCAGTAGCCAGGAACAAGAGACCCAGTACTTC,CASSSQEQETQYF
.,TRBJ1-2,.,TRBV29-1,TGCAGCGTTGATTTCTCCAGGGGTGGCTACACCTTC,CSVDFSRGGYTF
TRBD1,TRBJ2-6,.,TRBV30,TGTGCCTGGAGGAATCCGGGACAGAGCTCTGGGGCCAACGTCCTGACTTTC,CAWRNPGQSSGANVLTF
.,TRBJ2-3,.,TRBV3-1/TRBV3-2,TGTGCCAGCAGCCAAGCTAGGAATACGCAGTATTTT,CASSQARNTQYF
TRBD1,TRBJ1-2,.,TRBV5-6,TGTGCCAGCAGCTGGACAGGGGACGGAGGCTACACCTTC,CASSWTGDGGYTF
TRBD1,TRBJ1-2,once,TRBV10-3,TGTGCCATCAGTGCCGGACAGGGCGATGGCTACACCTTC,CAISAGQGDGYTF
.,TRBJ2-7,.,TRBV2,TGTGCCAGCAGGGCCAACTACGAGCAGTACTTC,CASRANYEQYF
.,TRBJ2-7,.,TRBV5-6,TGTGCCAGCAGCTTCGGCAGGGGGCACGGGGGGCTTTACTTC,CASSFGRGHGGLYF
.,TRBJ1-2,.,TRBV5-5,TGTGCCAGCAGCCCAGACGGGTGGGCTGGCTACACCTTC,CASSPDGWAGYTF
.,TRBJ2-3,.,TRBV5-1,TGCGCCAGCAGCTTGGTCGTAGGCGGGGGCCCCACAGATACGCAGTATTTT,CASSLVVGGGPTDTQYF
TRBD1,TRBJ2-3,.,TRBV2,TGTGCCAGCAGTGAAGTAGTGACGGGACAGGGTGGGTTCGGGTATACGCAGTATTTT,CASSEVVTGQGGFGYTQYF
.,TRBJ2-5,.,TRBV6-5,TGTGCCGGCCGGGACGCAGCCGAAGAGACCCAGTACTTC,CAGRDAAEETQYF
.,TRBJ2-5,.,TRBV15,TGTGCCACCAGTGGGGGGGCCTGGGAGACCCAGTACTTC,CATSGGAWETQYF
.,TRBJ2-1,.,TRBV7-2,TGTGCCAGCAGCCGCGGGGTTTACAATGAGCAGTTCTTC,CASSRGVYNEQFF
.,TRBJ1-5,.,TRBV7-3,TGTGCCAGCAGCATCGGACCGAATCAGCCCCAGCATTTT,CASSIGPNQPQHF